This passage covers 10 T cell receptor beta chains from one sample sequenced in a study of blood T cell repertoires in COVID-19 (dated by TCRdb to the early 2020s). Libraries were made using the immunoSEQ multiplex PCR assay. The source is immuneACCESS, and TCRdb retained only in-frame sequences with V and J called. Part of the clones is not carried over; for the studies checked, unresolved V genes explain less than half of this, and the remainder is unexplained. For this sample there are about 210,000 clones; about 83% appear just once. The leading ten clones occupy approximately 8% of the sample. The specimen sequenced was peripheral blood. The receptors originated from a woman aged 45-65 years with active or convalescent COVID-19.

The V gene is TRBV5-6, the J gene TRBJ1-2; D remains unclear. The CDR3 runs 14 residues. Germline values: CDR1 SGHDT, CDR2 YYEEEE. The V end was cut by 3 bases, the J end by 4 bases, with 13 bases between. As DNA, the CDR3 is TGTGCCAGCAGCTCCGATTCGGGTATCTATGGCTACACCTTC. It encodes CASSSDSGIYGYTF.

This chain uses TRBV29-1 with TRBJ2-1; 8 nucleotides match TRBD1. The V gene end was trimmed by 6 bases and the J gene end by 3 bases; junction bases not matched to a gene: 4. Germline V gene lookup returns CDR1 SQVTM and CDR2 ANQGSEA. The CDR3 sequence is 13 residues long. DNA for the CDR3: TGCAGCGTCTGGACAGGGATCTACAATGAGCAGTTCTTC. Protein sequence: CSVWTGIYNEQFF.

The chain links TRBV10-3 to TRBJ1-3, with a weak D call TRBD1 (5 bases). CDR3 length: 13 amino acids. V lost 6 bases and J 1 base, leaving 7 bases between the germline ends. Germline V gene lookup returns CDR1 ENHRY and CDR2 SYGVKD. CDR3 DNA sequence: TGTGCCATCAGGGGGACTTCTGGAAACACCATATATTTT. Its translation is CAIRGTSGNTIYF.

The chain carries TRBV28 and TRBJ1-2; TRBD1 aligns across 7 bases. J was trimmed by 6 bases and V by 3 bases; bases with no gene match: 13. Germline lookup yields CDR1 MDHEN and CDR2 SYDVKM. This CDR3 is 16 amino acids long. CDR3 region: CASSLEKGGRRNGYTF. The CDR3 DNA sequence: TGTGCCAGCAGTTTGGAGAAAGGGGGCCGTCGCAATGGCTACACCTTC.

The V gene is TRBV2, the J gene TRBJ1-1; D call uncertain. V lost 4 bases and J lost 7, with 10 bases in between. CDR1 is SNHLY and CDR2 is FYNNEI in the germline V gene. This CDR3 has 12 residues. CDR3 amino acids: CASSVTGVEAFF. Here the CDR3 DNA reads TGTGCCAGCAGTGTAACGGGTGTTGAAGCTTTCTTT.

This rearrangement joins TRBV5-1 to TRBJ2-5; D is possibly TRBD2 (5 bases). The V end was cut by 0 bases, the J end by 2 bases, with 5 bases between. This CDR3 is 13 amino acids long. The germline gives CDR1 SGHRS, CDR2 YFSETQ. The CDR3 region has the DNA TGCGCCAGCAGCTTGGGAGGGCAAGAGACCCAGTACTTC. Translated, it gives CASSLGGQETQYF.

The chain carries TRBV30 and TRBJ1-6; 7 bases are a match to TRBD1. Germline CDR1 reads GTSNPN; CDR2 reads SVGIG (reference sequence). The CDR3 covers 15 residues. V gave up 4 bases and J gave up 6 bases; unmatched junction bases: 9. The CDR3 loop reads CAWTPPGTVNSPLHF. The CDR3, as DNA: TGTGCCTGGACTCCCCCCGGGACAGTTAATTCACCCCTCCACTTT.

The chain links TRBV4-2 to TRBJ2-3; perhaps TRBD2 as D (7 bases). V was shortened by 4 bases and J by 6 bases, with 23 bases between the two germline ends. This CDR3 has 17 amino acids. Germline lookup yields CDR1 LGHNA and CDR2 YNFKEQ. The chain's CDR3 is CASSPLVRGRAGDTQYF. CDR3 in DNA: TGTGCCAGCAGCCCCCTGGTGAGGGGGAGGGCCGGGGATACGCAGTATTTT.

The chain links TRBV5-1 to TRBJ2-3; a weak D match, TRBD2 (6 bases). Germline V gives CDR1 SGHRS, CDR2 YFSETQ. V was trimmed by 4 bases and J by 6 bases, leaving 18 bases between them. This CDR3 region has 15 residues. The CDR3 bases are TGCGCCAGCAGCCCCCGCGGGGACTTGGGGGATACGCAGTATTTT. Translated, it gives CASSPRGDLGDTQYF.

This CDR3 is CASSEARWSGTDTQYF. The CDR3 DNA is TGTGCCAGCAGTGAAGCGCGGTGGTCCGGCACAGATACGCAGTATTTT. The chain carries TRBV2 and TRBJ2-3; D ambiguous. The CDR3 runs to 16 residues. Germline loops: CDR1 SNHLY, CDR2 FYNNEI. V was pared by 0 bases and J by 1 base, with 11 bases between.